The 7 T cell receptor beta chains given below trace back to one sample, sequenced in a study of cytomegalovirus exposure and HLA in healthy donors. The PCR had 60 Vbeta and 13 Jbeta primers. The repertoire was sequenced with immunoSEQ multiplex PCR; TCRdb's copy has only in-frame clones and lacks some. The profile shows more than 200,000 clones, more than 60% of them singletons. Material: PBMCs. These receptors came from a man aged 35 to 55 in good health and CMV-seronegative.

This clone has just a few counts. The V gene is TRBV6-5, the J gene TRBJ2-7; D remains unclear. The CDR3 consists of 15 residues. The V gene's germline CDR1 is MNHEY and CDR2 SVGAGI. V was pared by 0 bases and J by 2 bases, with 11 bases between. CDR3 sequence reads: CASSYSFLSTYEQYF. As DNA, the CDR3 is TGTGCCAGCAGTTACTCGTTTCTATCAACCTACGAGCAGTACTTC.

The chain couples TRBV6-4 to TRBJ2-3; a weak D match, TRBD2 (6 bases). The germline CDR1 and CDR2 sequences are MRHNA and SNTAGT. The V gene lost 0 bases and the J gene lost 0 bases, with 10 bases spanning the gap. The CDR3 is made up of 16 amino acids. CDR3 sequence (DNA): TGTGCCAGCAGTGACTCGATGGGACTTAGCACAGATACGCAGTATTTT. Its translation is CASSDSMGLSTDTQYF.

There are a few counts of this clone. V is TRBV6-5 and J is TRBJ2-1, with 9 positions matching TRBD1. Germline V gene sequence: CDR1 MNHEY, CDR2 SVGAGI. V lost 8 bases, J lost 0 bases, and 5 bases stayed unmatched. The CDR3 is made up of 15 amino acids. The chain's CDR3 is CASRTGVSSYNEQFF. In DNA, the CDR3 is TGTGCCAGCCGGACAGGGGTTAGCTCCTACAATGAGCAGTTCTTC.

The chain uses TRBV7-2 and TRBJ2-3; the match to TRBD2 covers 8 bases. Germline CDR1 and CDR2: SGHTA and FQGNSA. The CDR3 is 15 amino acids. After removal of 3 bases from V and 3 bases from J, the junction contained 5 bases not matched to a gene. The CDR3 coding sequence is TGTGCCAGCAGCTTGAGGCGGGGGGAGACAGATACGCAGTATTTT. Residues: CASSLRRGETDTQYF.

V is TRBV18 and J is TRBJ1-5, with D possibly matching TRBD1 (6 bases). This CDR3 has 15 amino acids. Germline V gives CDR1 KGHSH, CDR2 LQKENI. V dropped 4 bases and J dropped 2 bases, with 12 bases sitting between them. The CDR3 protein is CASSRGLLGNQPQHF. For the CDR3, the DNA is TGTGCCAGCTCACGGGGGCTTTTAGGCAATCAGCCCCAGCATTTT.

CDR3 amino acids: CASSGGRHLSYNSPLHF. The CDR3 region has the DNA TGTGCCAGCAGCGGAGGGAGACACCTCTCCTATAATTCACCCCTCCACTTT. This chain links TRBV27 with TRBJ1-6, with D unresolved. Germline loops: CDR1 MNHEY, CDR2 SMNVEV (reference sequence). Trimming took off 6 bases at V and 0 bases at J, with 15 bases between the two ends. The CDR3 has 17 residues.

The rearrangement uses TRBV6-5 and TRBJ2-7; weak D call: TRBD2 (6 bases). With 6 bases removed from V and 0 bases from J, the gap between germline ends came to 15 bases. This CDR3 has 15 amino acids. Germline CDR1 and CDR2: MNHEY and SVGAGI. CDR3 loop: CASSPRGSNSYEQYF. Written as DNA, the CDR3 is TGTGCCAGCAGCCCCCGGGGGTCAAACTCCTACGAGCAGTACTTC.